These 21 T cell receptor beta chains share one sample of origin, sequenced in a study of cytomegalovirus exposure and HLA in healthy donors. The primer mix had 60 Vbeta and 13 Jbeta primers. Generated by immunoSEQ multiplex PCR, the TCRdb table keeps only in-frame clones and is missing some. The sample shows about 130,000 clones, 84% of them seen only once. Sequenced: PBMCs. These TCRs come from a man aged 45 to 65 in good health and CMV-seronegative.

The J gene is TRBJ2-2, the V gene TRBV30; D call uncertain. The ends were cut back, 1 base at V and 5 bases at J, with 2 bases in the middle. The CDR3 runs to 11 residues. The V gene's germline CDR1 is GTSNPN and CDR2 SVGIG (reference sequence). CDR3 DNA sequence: TGTGCCTGGAGTGCGACCGGGGAGCTGTTTTTT. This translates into CAWSATGELFF.

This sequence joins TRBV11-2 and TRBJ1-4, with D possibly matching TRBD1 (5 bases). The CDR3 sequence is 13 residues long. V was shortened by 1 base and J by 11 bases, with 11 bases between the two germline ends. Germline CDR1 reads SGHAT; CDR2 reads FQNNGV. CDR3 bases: TGTGCCAGCAGCTTAGGACAGCCTATGAAACTGTTTTTT. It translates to CASSLGQPMKLFF.

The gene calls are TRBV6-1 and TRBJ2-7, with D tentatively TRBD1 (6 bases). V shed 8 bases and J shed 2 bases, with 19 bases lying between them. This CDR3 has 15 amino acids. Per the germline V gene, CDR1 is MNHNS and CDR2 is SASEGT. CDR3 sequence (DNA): TGTGCCAGCGGCCGTTTCAGCGCAGGGGCCTACGAGCAGTACTTC. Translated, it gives CASGRFSAGAYEQYF.

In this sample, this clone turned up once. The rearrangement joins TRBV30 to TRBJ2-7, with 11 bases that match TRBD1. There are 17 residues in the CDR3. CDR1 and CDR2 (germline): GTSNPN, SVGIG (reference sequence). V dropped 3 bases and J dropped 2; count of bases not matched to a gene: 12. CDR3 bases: TGTGCCTGGAGCCGAAAGCTTGGGACAGGGGGTACCTACGAGCAGTACTTC. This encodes CAWSRKLGTGGTYEQYF.

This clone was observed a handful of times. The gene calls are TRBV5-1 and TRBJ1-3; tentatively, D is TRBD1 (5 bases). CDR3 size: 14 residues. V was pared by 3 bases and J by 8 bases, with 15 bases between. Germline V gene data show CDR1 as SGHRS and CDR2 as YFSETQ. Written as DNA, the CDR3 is TGCGCCAGCAGCTCGATGACGGGGGGGGACACCATATATTTT. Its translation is CASSSMTGGDTIYF.

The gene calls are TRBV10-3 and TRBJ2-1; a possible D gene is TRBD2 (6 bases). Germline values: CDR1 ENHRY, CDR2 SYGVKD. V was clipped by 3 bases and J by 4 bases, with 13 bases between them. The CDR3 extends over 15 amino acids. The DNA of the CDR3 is TGTGCCATCAGTGAACCAGTAGGGACTTACAATGAGCAGTTCTTC. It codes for CAISEPVGTYNEQFF.

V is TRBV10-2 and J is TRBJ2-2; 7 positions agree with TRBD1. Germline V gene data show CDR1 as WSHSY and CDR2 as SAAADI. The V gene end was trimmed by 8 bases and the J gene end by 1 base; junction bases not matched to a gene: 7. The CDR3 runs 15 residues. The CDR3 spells CASAVTGLNTGELFF. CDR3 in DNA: TGCGCCAGCGCGGTGACAGGGTTGAACACCGGGGAGCTGTTTTTT.

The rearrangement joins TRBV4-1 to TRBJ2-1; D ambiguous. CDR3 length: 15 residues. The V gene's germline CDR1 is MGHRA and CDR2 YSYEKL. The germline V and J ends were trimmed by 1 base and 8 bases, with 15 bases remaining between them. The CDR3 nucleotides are TGCGCCAGCAGCCAAGGCGCCTCCCCGTCGTATGAGCAGTTCTTC. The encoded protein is CASSQGASPSYEQFF.

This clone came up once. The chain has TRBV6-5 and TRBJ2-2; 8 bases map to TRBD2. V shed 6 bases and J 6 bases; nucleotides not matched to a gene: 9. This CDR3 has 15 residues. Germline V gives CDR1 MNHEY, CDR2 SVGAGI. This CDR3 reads CASRDRGGLAGELFF. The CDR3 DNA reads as TGTGCCAGCAGGGATCGGGGGGGCCTTGCCGGGGAGCTGTTTTTT.

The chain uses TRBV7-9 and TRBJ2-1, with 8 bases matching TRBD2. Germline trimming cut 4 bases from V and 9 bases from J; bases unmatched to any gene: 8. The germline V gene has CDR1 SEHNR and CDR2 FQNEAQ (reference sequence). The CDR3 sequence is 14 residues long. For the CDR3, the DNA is TGTGCCAGCAGCTCTAGCGGGCGACCACCTGAGCAGTTCTTC. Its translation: CASSSSGRPPEQFF.

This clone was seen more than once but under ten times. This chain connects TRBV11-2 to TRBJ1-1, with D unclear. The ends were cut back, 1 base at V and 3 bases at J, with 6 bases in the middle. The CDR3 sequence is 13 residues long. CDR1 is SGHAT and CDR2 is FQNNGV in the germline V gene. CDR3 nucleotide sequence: TGTGCCAGCAGCTTAGTGGCGGACACTGAAGCTTTCTTT. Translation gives CASSLVADTEAFF.

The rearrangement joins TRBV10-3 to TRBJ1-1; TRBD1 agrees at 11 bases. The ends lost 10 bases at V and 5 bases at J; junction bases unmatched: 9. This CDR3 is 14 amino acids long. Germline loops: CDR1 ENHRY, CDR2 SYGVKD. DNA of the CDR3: TGTGCCACCAAAACGGGACAGGGGGGGACTGAAGCTTTCTTT. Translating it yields CATKTGQGGTEAFF.

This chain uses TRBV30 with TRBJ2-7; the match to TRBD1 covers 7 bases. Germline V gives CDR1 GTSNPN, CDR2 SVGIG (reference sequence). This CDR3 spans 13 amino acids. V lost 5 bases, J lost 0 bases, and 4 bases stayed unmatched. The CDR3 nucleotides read TGTGCCTGGGGGCAGGGGGTCTCCTACGAGCAGTACTTC. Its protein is CAWGQGVSYEQYF.

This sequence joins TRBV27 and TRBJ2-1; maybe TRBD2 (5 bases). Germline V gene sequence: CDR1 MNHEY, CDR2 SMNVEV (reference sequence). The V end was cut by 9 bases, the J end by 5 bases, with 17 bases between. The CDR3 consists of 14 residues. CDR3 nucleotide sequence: TGTGCCAGTCGCGGGCGGGTCTTCAACAATGAGCAGTTCTTC. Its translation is CASRGRVFNNEQFF.

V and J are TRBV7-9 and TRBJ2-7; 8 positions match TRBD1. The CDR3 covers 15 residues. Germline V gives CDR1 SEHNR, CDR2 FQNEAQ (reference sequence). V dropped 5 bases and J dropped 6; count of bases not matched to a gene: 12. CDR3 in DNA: TGTGCCAGCAGCCAGACAGGGGCCGTCCTCCCCGAGCAGTACTTC. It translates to CASSQTGAVLPEQYF.

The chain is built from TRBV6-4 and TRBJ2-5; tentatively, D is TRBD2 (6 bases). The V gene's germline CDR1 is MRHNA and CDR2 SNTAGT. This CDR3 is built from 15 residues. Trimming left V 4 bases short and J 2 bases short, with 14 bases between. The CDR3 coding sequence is TGTGCCAGCAGTGCACAAACCGGGGGTCAAGAGACCCAGTACTTC. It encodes CASSAQTGGQETQYF.

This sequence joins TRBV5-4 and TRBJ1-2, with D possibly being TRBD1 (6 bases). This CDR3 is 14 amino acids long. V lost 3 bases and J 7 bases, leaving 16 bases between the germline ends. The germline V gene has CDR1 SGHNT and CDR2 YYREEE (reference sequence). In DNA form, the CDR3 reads TGTGCCAGCAGCTCGCAAACAGGGCCCTCTGGCTACACCTTC. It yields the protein CASSSQTGPSGYTF.

The DNA of the CDR3 is TGTGCCAGCAGCTTAGCCCCCCGAACCTCACAGGGGACCCAGTACTTC. Translated: CASSLAPRTSQGTQYF. V gene TRBV7-9 combines with J gene TRBJ2-5; D might be TRBD1 (6 bases). CDR3 size: 16 residues. Germline V gene sequence: CDR1 SEHNR, CDR2 FQNEAQ (reference sequence). Trimming pared 0 bases from V and 7 bases from J, leaving 18 bases between.

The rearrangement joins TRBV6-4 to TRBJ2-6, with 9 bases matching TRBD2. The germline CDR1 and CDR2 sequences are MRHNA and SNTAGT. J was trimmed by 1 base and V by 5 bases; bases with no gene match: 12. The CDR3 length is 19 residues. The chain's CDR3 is CASSPVMAGGRSGANVLTF. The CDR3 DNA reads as TGTGCCAGCAGTCCAGTTATGGCGGGGGGGCGATCTGGGGCCAACGTCCTGACTTTC.

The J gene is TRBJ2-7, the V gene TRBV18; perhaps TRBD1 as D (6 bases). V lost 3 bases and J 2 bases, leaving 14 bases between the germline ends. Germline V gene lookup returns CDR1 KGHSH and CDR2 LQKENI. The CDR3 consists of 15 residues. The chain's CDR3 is CASSPGGGLTYEQYF. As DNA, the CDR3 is TGTGCCAGCTCACCGGGTGGGGGCCTTACCTACGAGCAGTACTTC.

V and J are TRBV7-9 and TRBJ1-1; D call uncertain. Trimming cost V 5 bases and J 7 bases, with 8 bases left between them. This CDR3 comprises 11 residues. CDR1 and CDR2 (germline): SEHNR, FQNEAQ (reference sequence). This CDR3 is CASSPLLEAFF. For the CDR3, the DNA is TGTGCCAGCAGCCCTCTACTTGAAGCTTTCTTT.